The 27 T cell receptor beta chains below were found in one sample sequenced in a study of blood T cells in healthy people across ages. A second PCR of 7 to 11 cycles used a sample-barcoded 5' primer and a J-beta primer mix. TCRdb called the 5' RACE reads again in MiXCR, with one record for every CDR3 protein. The sample includes roughly 1,700,000 distinct CDR3 sequences, roughly 30% of them seen just once. The material sequenced was blood. The source of these receptors is a woman aged 25 to 45 in good health.

The chain links TRBV6-4 to TRBJ2-6; D perhaps matches TRBD2 (6 bases). Trimming removed 8 bases at V and 0 bases at J, with 11 bases between. Germline V gene data show CDR1 as MRHNA and CDR2 as SNTAGT. This CDR3 region has 15 residues. The CDR3 reads CASGGDSSGANVLTF. DNA of the CDR3: TGTGCCAGCGGAGGGGATAGCTCTGGGGCCAACGTCCTGACTTTC.

This clonotype has ten or more counts. The V and J genes are TRBV12-3 or TRBV12-4 and TRBJ2-3, with no clear D. The CDR3 length is 12 residues. V lost 3 bases and J lost 8, with 9 bases in between. Written as DNA, the CDR3 is TGTGCCAGCAGTTTTGACTCGGCTACGCAGTATTTT. This codes for CASSFDSATQYF.

The V call is TRBV4-1, the J call TRBJ1-5, with no clear D. Trimming stripped 0 bases from V and 3 bases from J, with 6 bases between. CDR1 is MGHRA, CDR2 YSYEKL, per germline. CDR3 length equals 14 residues. The CDR3 protein is CASSQERANQPQHF. DNA of the CDR3: TGCGCCAGCAGCCAAGAAAGGGCCAATCAGCCCCAGCATTTT.

The chain's CDR3 is CASSPPKTSGGFNEQFF. As DNA, the CDR3 is TGCGCCAGCAGCCCCCCCAAAACTAGCGGGGGATTTAATGAGCAGTTCTTC. The chain has TRBV5-1 and TRBJ2-1, with 11 bases fitting TRBD2. Germline V CDR1 and CDR2: SGHRS, YFSETQ. The CDR3 contains 17 residues. Germline trimming cut 4 bases from V and 7 bases from J; bases unmatched to any gene: 13.

V gene TRBV5-1 combines with J gene TRBJ2-3; tentative D call: TRBD2 (6 bases). Germline V gene lookup returns CDR1 SGHRS and CDR2 YFSETQ. This CDR3 has 15 amino acids. V shed 4 bases and J shed 5 bases, with 17 bases lying between them. CDR3 DNA sequence: TGCGCCAGCAGCGAGGAAGTAGCGGTCCAAGATACGCAGTATTTT. It yields the protein CASSEEVAVQDTQYF.

A few counts support this clonotype. The J gene is TRBJ2-7, the V gene TRBV27, with D perhaps given as TRBD1 or TRBD2 (5 bases each). CDR3 length: 11 residues. Trimming left V 8 bases short and J 5 bases short, with 10 bases between. Per germline, CDR1 MNHEY and CDR2 SMNVEV (reference sequence). CDR3 amino acids: CASSGTNEQYF. The CDR3, as DNA: TGTGCCAGCTCAGGGACGAACGAGCAGTACTTC.

The chain recombines TRBV2 with TRBJ2-3; tentatively, D is TRBD1 or TRBD2 (6 bases each). The CDR3 has 14 residues. Looked up from germline, CDR1 is SNHLY and CDR2 is FYNNEI. Trimming took 6 bases from V and 2 from J, leaving 12 bases between them. The CDR3 DNA sequence: TGTGCCAGCAGGGCGGGACACCCCACAGATACGCAGTATTTT. This encodes CASRAGHPTDTQYF.

This chain's CDR3 is CASILDLGNCNEQFF. The CDR3 nucleotides read TGTGCCAGCATCCTTGATCTGGGAAACTGCAATGAGCAGTTCTTC. The chain carries TRBV5-5 and TRBJ2-1, with D hard to call. Trimming took off 6 bases at V and 6 bases at J, with 19 bases between the two ends. There are 15 residues in the CDR3. Germline V gene sequence: CDR1 SGHKS, CDR2 YYEKEE (reference sequence).

This clonotype has a count of ten or more. The rearrangement joins TRBV5-6 to TRBJ2-7; D possibly uses TRBD1 or TRBD2 (5 bases each). V was trimmed by 0 bases and J by 8 bases, leaving 9 bases between them. This CDR3 is 12 amino acids long. Germline V gene sequence: CDR1 SGHDT, CDR2 YYEEEE. The CDR3 DNA follows: TGTGCCAGCAGCTTGGGACGGGGACAGCAGTACTTC. As protein: CASSLGRGQQYF.

This chain connects TRBV7-9 to TRBJ2-1, with D unclear. The CDR3 consists of 15 residues. Trimming stripped 1 base from V and 1 base from J, with 8 bases between. Germline-derived CDR1 and CDR2 are SEHNR and FQNEAQ (reference sequence). The CDR3 spells CASSLDWGSYNEQFF. Here the CDR3 DNA reads TGTGCCAGCAGCTTAGACTGGGGTTCCTACAATGAGCAGTTCTTC.

V usage is TRBV5-1 and J usage is TRBJ1-2; a possible D gene is TRBD1 (6 bases). Trimming left V 6 bases short and J 3 bases short, with 15 bases between. The CDR3 is 14 residues long. From germline, CDR1 is SGHRS and CDR2 YFSETQ. The CDR3 here is CASNPWGADYGYTF. The DNA for the CDR3 is TGCGCCAGCAACCCGTGGGGGGCCGACTATGGCTACACCTTC.

The chain is built from TRBV5-1 and TRBJ2-2; D is unresolved. The CDR3 consists of 15 residues. Trimming removed 0 bases at V and 6 bases at J, with 12 bases between. Germline V CDR1 and CDR2: SGHRS, YFSETQ. The CDR3: CASSLAASPSGELFF. In nucleotides, the CDR3 is TGCGCCAGCAGCTTGGCCGCCTCACCGTCCGGGGAGCTGTTTTTT.

The rearrangement links TRBV7-9 to TRBJ2-7, with 9 bases that match TRBD2. This CDR3 has 17 amino acids. In germline, CDR1 is SEHNR, CDR2 FQNEAQ (reference sequence). V was clipped by 1 base and J by 1 base; unmatched bases: 8. The CDR3 loop reads CASSLVGASGNSYEQYF. CDR3 coding DNA: TGTGCCAGCAGCTTAGTAGGGGCTAGCGGGAATTCCTACGAGCAGTACTTC.

This clonotype showed up just a few times. The rearrangement uses TRBV5-1 and TRBJ1-6; tentative D call: TRBD1 (5 bases). Looked up from germline, CDR1 is SGHRS and CDR2 is YFSETQ. V lost 3 bases and J 0 bases, leaving 13 bases between the germline ends. The CDR3 has 17 residues. CDR3 loop: CASSSGRGSSYNSPLHF. The CDR3 DNA reads as TGCGCCAGCAGCTCTGGACGGGGGAGCTCCTATAATTCACCCCTCCACTTT. Filled out from reference TRBV5-1 and TRBJ1-6, the complete variable domain reads KAGVTQTPRYLIKTRGQQVTLSCSPISGHRSVSWYQQTPGQGLQFLFEYFSETQRNKGNFPGRFSGRQFSNSRSEMNVSTLELGDSALYLCASSSGRGSSYNSPLHFGNGTRLTVT.

As concerns this clonotype: At one end, the junction sequence differs from germline, possibly due to a read error. The rearrangement joins TRBV19 to TRBJ1-1; 10 bases agree with TRBD1. This CDR3 contains 14 residues. Germline V lookup: CDR1 LNHDA, CDR2 SQIVND (reference sequence). CDR3 in amino acids: CASGRGQGNAEAFF. For the CDR3, the DNA is TGTGCCAGTGGGAGGGGACAGGGGAACGCTGAAGCTTTCTTT.

As to this clonotype: Because the CDR3 is missing its conserved closing phenylalanine or tryptophan, this is likely a read error. The chain joins TRBV30 to TRBJ2-7; D is perhaps TRBD1 or TRBD2 (5 bases each). Germline V gene data show CDR1 as GTSNPN and CDR2 as SVGIG (reference sequence). The CDR3 has 15 amino acids. Trimming left V 3 bases short and J 4 bases short, with 19 bases between. The CDR3: CAWRTWDGPCYEQYL. The CDR3 DNA is TGTGCCTGGAGAACGTGGGACGGCCCCTGTTACGAGCAGTACTTA.

The chain is built from TRBV12-3 or TRBV12-4 and TRBJ2-7; D ambiguous. The CDR3 is 12 residues long. V lost 6 bases and J 4 bases, leaving 10 bases between the germline ends. The chain's CDR3 is CASSNTRYEQYF. In nucleotides, the CDR3 is TGTGCCAGCAGCAATACACGTTACGAGCAGTACTTC.

This clonotype was observed a few times. V gene TRBV29-1 combines with J gene TRBJ1-2; TRBD1 might be the D (5 bases). The CDR3 loop spans 11 amino acids. CDR1 and CDR2 from the germline V gene are SQVTM and ANQGSEA. With 7 bases removed from V and 3 bases from J, the gap between germline ends came to 9 bases. This CDR3 reads CSGDSYYGYTF. CDR3 DNA sequence: TGCAGCGGCGACAGTTACTATGGCTACACCTTC.

The rearrangement links TRBV28 to TRBJ2-5; TRBD2 might be the D (6 bases). The last part of the DNA fits TRBJ2-7 better; the J call may be wrong. Germline V lookup: CDR1 MDHEN, CDR2 SYDVKM. The CDR3 has 13 residues. DNA of the CDR3: TGTGCCAGCAGGTGGAGGGGCAACTACGAGCAGTACTTC. Protein: CASRWRGNYEQYF.

The V call is TRBV20-1, the J call TRBJ1-5; D gene ambiguous. The CDR3 consists of 14 residues. Trimming left V 6 bases short and J 4 bases short, with 16 bases between. Germline V lookup: CDR1 DFQATT, CDR2 SNEGSKA (reference sequence). CDR3 amino acids: CSARTGPRNQPQHF. In nucleotides, the CDR3 is TGCAGTGCCAGAACCGGGCCGCGGAATCAGCCCCAGCATTTT.

This clonotype has only a few counts. The chain combines TRBV28 with TRBJ2-7; D unclear. Germline values: CDR1 MDHEN, CDR2 SYDVKM. The CDR3 sequence is 14 residues long. The V end lost 5 bases, the J end lost 2 bases, and 13 bases lay between the germline ends. Here the CDR3 reads CASSETGPPYEQYF. CDR3 DNA: TGTGCCAGCAGTGAGACCGGGCCCCCCTACGAGCAGTACTTC.

About this clonotype: This is likely a read error, given that the CDR3 carries no conserved phenylalanine or tryptophan at its end. This sequence joins TRBV11-2 and TRBJ2-5; possibly TRBD2 for D (6 bases). Between the trimmed V and J ends, which lost 3 bases and 5 bases, there was a span of 13 bases. Germline loops: CDR1 SGHAT, CDR2 FQNNGV. The CDR3 has 14 amino acids. This CDR3 is CASSFSILAETQYV. The CDR3 nucleotides are TGTGCCAGCAGCTTTTCGATCCTAGCGGAGACCCAGTACGTC.

There are a few counts of this clonotype. This chain uses TRBV27 with TRBJ2-5, with 14 bases fitting TRBD2. Germline V gene lookup returns CDR1 MNHEY and CDR2 SMNVEV (reference sequence). The CDR3 is 17 amino acids. V lost 0 bases and J lost 5; bases outside the gene matches: 5. The CDR3 loop reads CASSLSGLAGGRETQYF. In DNA form, the CDR3 reads TGTGCCAGCAGTTTATCTGGACTAGCGGGGGGCCGGGAGACCCAGTACTTC.

This clonotype has just a few counts. This rearrangement joins TRBV5-1 to TRBJ1-4; D possibly corresponds to TRBD1 (5 bases). V shed 3 bases and J shed 7 bases, with 19 bases lying between them. Germline V CDR1 and CDR2: SGHRS, YFSETQ. The CDR3 contains 16 residues. In nucleotides, the CDR3 is TGCGCCAGCAGCTCGCGGGGGAGAGGTACGGGTGAAAAACTGTTTTTT. Encoded protein: CASSSRGRGTGEKLFF.

In this sample, this clonotype turned up a few times. The rearrangement uses TRBV5-1 and TRBJ2-3; 14 bases agree with TRBD2. The trim removed 0 bases at V and 0 bases at J, leaving 6 bases unmatched. The CDR3 consists of 19 residues. Germline V CDR1 and CDR2: SGHRS, YFSETQ. As DNA, the CDR3 is TGCGCCAGCAGCTTGGCCGGGACTAGCGGGAGTGCTAGCACAGATACGCAGTATTTT. It specifies CASSLAGTSGSASTDTQYF.

This clonotype was found many times. This chain connects TRBV29-1 to TRBJ1-6; TRBD1 agrees at 7 bases. The CDR3 is made up of 15 amino acids. J was trimmed by 10 bases and V by 4 bases; bases with no gene match: 13. Germline values: CDR1 SQVTM, CDR2 ANQGSEA. The CDR3 coding sequence is TGCAGCGTTGCCACGAGCGGACAGGCGAGGTCACCCCTCCACTTT. Amino acid sequence: CSVATSGQARSPLHF.

This clonotype was observed a handful of times. The rearrangement links TRBV20-1 to TRBJ2-7; TRBD2 agrees at 7 bases. Germline V gene lookup returns CDR1 DFQATT and CDR2 SNEGSKA (reference sequence). Trimming removed 2 bases from V and 0 bases from J; junction bases left unmatched: 7. The CDR3 totals 15 residues. The chain's CDR3 is CSARPPSGPSYEQYF. CDR3 DNA sequence: TGCAGTGCTAGACCCCCTAGCGGCCCCTCCTACGAGCAGTACTTC.